This TCR beta chain stems from a study of cytomegalovirus exposure and HLA in healthy donors. Whole-study results and caveats: On later analysis, the bulk of CMV-associated TCR beta chains appeared to be HLA-restricted. The study listed 150 to 200 cytomegalovirus-associated TCR beta chains. By HLA locus, TCR association rates varied in a later analysis, with DRB1 showing the most and HLA-C the fewest.

CDR1 is SGHTA, CDR2 FQGNSA, per germline. The CDR3 is 15 residues long. V lost 4 bases to trimming and J lost 2 bases, with 15 bases between them. On this clone: Its antigen is unknown.

13 Jbeta primers and 60 Vbeta primers were used for the PCR. Repertoires were generated with immunoSEQ multiplex PCR, while TCRdb's copy carries only in-frame clones and drops some. This table holds 150,000 to 160,000 clones, approximately 79% found once. Sequencing input: PBMCs. The source is a woman aged 50 to 60 in good health and CMV-seropositive. This rearrangement joins TRBV7-2 to TRBJ2-7; D not resolved. DNA of the CDR3: TGTGCCAGCAGCTCGCAGTCAGGAATTACCTACGAGCAGTACTTC. This sequence encodes CASSSQSGITYEQYF.